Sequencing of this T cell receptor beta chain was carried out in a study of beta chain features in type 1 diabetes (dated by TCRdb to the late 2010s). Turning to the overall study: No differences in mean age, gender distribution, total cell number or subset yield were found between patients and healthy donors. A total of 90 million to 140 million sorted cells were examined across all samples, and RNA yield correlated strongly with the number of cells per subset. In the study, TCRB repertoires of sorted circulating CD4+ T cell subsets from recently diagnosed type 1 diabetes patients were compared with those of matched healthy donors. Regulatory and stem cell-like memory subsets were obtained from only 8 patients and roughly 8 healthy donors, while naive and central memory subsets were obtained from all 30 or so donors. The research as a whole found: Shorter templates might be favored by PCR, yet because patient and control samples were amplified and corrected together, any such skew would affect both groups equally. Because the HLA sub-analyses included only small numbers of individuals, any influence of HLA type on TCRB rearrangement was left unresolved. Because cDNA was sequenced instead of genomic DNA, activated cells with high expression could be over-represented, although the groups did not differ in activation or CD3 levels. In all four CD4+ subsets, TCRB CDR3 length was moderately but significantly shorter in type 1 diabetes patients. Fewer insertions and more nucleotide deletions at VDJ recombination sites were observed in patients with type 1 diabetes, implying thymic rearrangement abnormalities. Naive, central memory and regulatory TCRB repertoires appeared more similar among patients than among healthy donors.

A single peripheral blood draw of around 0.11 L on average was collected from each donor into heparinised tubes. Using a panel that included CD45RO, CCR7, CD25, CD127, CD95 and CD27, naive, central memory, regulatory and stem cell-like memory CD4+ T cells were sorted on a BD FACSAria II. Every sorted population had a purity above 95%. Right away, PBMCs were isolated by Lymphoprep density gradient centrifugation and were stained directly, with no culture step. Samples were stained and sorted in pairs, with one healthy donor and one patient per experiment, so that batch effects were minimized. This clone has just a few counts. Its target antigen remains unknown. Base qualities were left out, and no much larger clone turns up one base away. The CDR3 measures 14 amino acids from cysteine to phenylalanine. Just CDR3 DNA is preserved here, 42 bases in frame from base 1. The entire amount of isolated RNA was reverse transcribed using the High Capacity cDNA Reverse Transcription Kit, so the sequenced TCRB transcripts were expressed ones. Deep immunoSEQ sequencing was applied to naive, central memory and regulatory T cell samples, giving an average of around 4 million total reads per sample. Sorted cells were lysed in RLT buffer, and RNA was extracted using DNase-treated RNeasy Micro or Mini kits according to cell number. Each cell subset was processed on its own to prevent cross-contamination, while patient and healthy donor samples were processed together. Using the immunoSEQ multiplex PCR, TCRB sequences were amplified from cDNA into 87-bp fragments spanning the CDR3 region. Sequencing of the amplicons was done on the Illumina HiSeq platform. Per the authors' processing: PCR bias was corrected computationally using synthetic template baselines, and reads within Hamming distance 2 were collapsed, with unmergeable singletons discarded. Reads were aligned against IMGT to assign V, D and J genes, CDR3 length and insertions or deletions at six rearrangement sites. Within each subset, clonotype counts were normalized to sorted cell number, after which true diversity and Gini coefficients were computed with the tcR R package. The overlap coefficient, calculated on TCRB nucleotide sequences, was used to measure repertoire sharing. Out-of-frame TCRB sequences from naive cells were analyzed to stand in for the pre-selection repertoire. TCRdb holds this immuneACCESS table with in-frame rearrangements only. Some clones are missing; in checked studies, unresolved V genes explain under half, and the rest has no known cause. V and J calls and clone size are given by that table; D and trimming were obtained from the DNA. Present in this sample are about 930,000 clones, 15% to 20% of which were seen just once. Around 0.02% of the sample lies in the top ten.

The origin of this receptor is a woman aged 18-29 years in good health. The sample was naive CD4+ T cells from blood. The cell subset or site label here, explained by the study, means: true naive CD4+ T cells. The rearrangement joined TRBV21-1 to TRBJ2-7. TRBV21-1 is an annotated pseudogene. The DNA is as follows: TGTGCCAGCAGCAAAATTCCGATCTCCTACGAGCAGTACTTC. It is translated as CASSKIPISYEQYF.